These 28 T cell receptor beta chains originate from one sample sequenced in a study of blood T cell repertoires in COVID-19. Measured with immunoSEQ multiplex PCR; TCRdb has only the in-frame clones, and not every one. Among roughly 72,000 clones, around 89% were seen once, and the ten largest hold roughly a fifth. The specimen sequenced was peripheral blood. Every receptor here comes from a human donor in a cohort sampled during active COVID-19.

The chain recombines TRBV7-2 with TRBJ2-5, with 10 bases that match TRBD2. The CDR3 has 15 amino acids. The germline V gene encodes CDR1 SGHTA and CDR2 FQGNSA. V shed 0 bases and J 5 bases; nucleotides not matched to a gene: 3. The CDR3 loop is CASSLAQAGGETQYF. CDR3 coding DNA: TGTGCCAGCAGCTTAGCGCAAGCGGGGGGGGAGACCCAGTACTTC. The whole variable domain, filled in from reference TRBV7-2 and TRBJ2-5, reads GAGVSQSPSNKVTEKGKDVELRCDPISGHTALYWYRQSLGQGLEFLIYFQGNSAPDKSGLPSDRFSAERTGGSVSTLTIQRTQQEDSAVYLCASSLAQAGGETQYFGPGTRLLVL.

The V call is TRBV27, the J call TRBJ2-1, with 10 bases identical to TRBD1. The CDR3 extends over 12 amino acids. V lost 4 bases to trimming and J lost 9 bases; unmatched junction nucleotides: 0. The germline V gene encodes CDR1 MNHEY and CDR2 SMNVEV (reference sequence). The CDR3 DNA reads TGTGCCAGCAGTTGGACAGGGGGTGAGCAGTTCTTC. Its translation: CASSWTGGEQFF.

The chain uses TRBV10-3 and TRBJ2-4, with 8 bases lining up with TRBD1. With 8 bases clipped from V and 5 bases from J, the junction kept 5 bases outside the gene matches. The CDR3 is made up of 13 amino acids. CDR1 ENHRY and CDR2 SYGVKD come from the germline V gene. The CDR3 loop reads CAIGQGAENIQYF. CDR3 sequence (DNA): TGTGCCATCGGCCAGGGGGCGGAAAACATTCAGTACTTC.

This clone was observed a single time. The chain is built from TRBV30 and TRBJ2-7; possible D gene TRBD2, 6 bases. Germline V lookup: CDR1 GTSNPN, CDR2 SVGIG (reference sequence). V gave up 2 bases and J gave up 4 bases, with 15 bases separating them. CDR3 length: 14 residues. The CDR3 bases are TGTGCCTGGAGTCAACGGGGGTCCTCATACGAGCAGTACTTC. Translating it yields CAWSQRGSSYEQYF.

The count of this clone is one. The gene calls are TRBV6-5 and TRBJ1-5; 8 bases line up with TRBD1. The ends lost 5 bases at V and 1 base at J; junction bases unmatched: 4. Germline CDR1 reads MNHEY; CDR2 reads SVGAGI. The CDR3 consists of 15 residues. The CDR3 bases are TGTGCCAGCAGTAGGACAGGGCAAAGCAATCAGCCCCAGCATTTT. The encoded protein is CASSRTGQSNQPQHF.

The chain couples TRBV19 to TRBJ2-5, with a tentative D call TRBD2 (6 bases). The CDR3 length is 14 residues. Germline CDR1 LNHDA, CDR2 SQIVND (reference sequence). V gave up 3 bases and J gave up 5 bases, with 13 bases separating them. The CDR3 nucleotides are TGTGCCAGTAGTATTGGAGGGATTGCGGAGACCCAGTACTTC. Translating it yields CASSIGGIAETQYF.

The chain uses TRBV19 and TRBJ1-2, with D tentatively TRBD1 (5 bases). Trimming shortened V by 4 bases and J by 1 base, and 16 bases separated the two germline ends. This CDR3 has 16 residues. Germline CDR1 and CDR2: LNHDA and SQIVND (reference sequence). The CDR3 here is CASSSPRQRFNYGYTF. The CDR3 DNA sequence: TGTGCCAGTAGTAGCCCTCGACAGAGATTTAACTATGGCTACACCTTC.

Regarding this clone: At one end the junction does not follow the germline gene, possibly because of a read error. This chain links TRBV10-3 with TRBJ2-2; TRBD2 matches at 7 bases. Germline V gene sequence: CDR1 ENHRY, CDR2 SYGVKD. This CDR3 has 15 amino acids. CDR3 sequence: CAIGDGRGSTGELFF. CDR3 sequence (DNA): TGTGCCATCGGTGACGGGCGGGGGAGCACCGGGGAGCTGTTTTTT.

This chain joins TRBV2 and TRBJ1-1; D uncertain. The CDR3 has 12 amino acids. Trimming stripped 7 bases from V and 4 bases from J, with 10 bases between. In germline, CDR1 is SNHLY, CDR2 FYNNEI. The CDR3 DNA is TGTGCCAGCACCCTTCTGGCCACTGAAGCTTTCTTT. Translated: CASTLLATEAFF.

The genes are TRBV7-9 and TRBJ2-7; D gene unclear. This CDR3 comprises 11 residues. Trimming took off 3 bases at V and 3 bases at J, with 3 bases between the two ends. The germline gives CDR1 SEHNR, CDR2 FQNEAQ (reference sequence). Written as DNA, the CDR3 is TGTGCCAGCAGCTTCAACTACGAGCAGTACTTC. Translation: CASSFNYEQYF.

The chain joins TRBV4-2 to TRBJ2-1; 8 bases align to TRBD2. The V gene's germline CDR1 is LGHNA and CDR2 YNFKEQ. V lost 0 bases to trimming and J lost 1 base; unmatched junction nucleotides: 2. This CDR3 has 16 residues. CDR3 in DNA: TGTGCCAGCAGCCAAGATCGGGAGGGGTCCTACAATGAGCAGTTCTTC. Protein: CASSQDREGSYNEQFF.

The rearrangement uses TRBV6-2 or TRBV6-3 and TRBJ1-5; 7 bases align to TRBD1. Germline V gene lookup returns CDR1 MNHEY and CDR2 SVGEGT. The CDR3 is 13 amino acids. V dropped 6 bases and J dropped 6; count of bases not matched to a gene: 5. The CDR3 is CASSSTGIQPQHF. CDR3 DNA: TGTGCCAGCAGCTCGACAGGGATTCAGCCCCAGCATTTT.

The chain carries TRBV28 and TRBJ2-7, with 7 bases aligning to TRBD2. The CDR3 runs 15 residues. Germline values: CDR1 MDHEN, CDR2 SYDVKM. Germline trimming cut 5 bases from V and 2 bases from J; bases unmatched to any gene: 9. This CDR3 is CASSPGGAGAYEQYF. CDR3 sequence (DNA): TGTGCCAGCAGTCCCGGCGGGGCGGGAGCCTACGAGCAGTACTTC. Full variable domain (remainder filled in from reference TRBV28 and TRBJ2-7): DVKVTQSSRYLVKRTGEKVFLECVQDMDHENMFWYRQDPGLGLRLIYFSYDVKMKEKGDIPEGYSVSREKKERFSLILESASTNQTSMYLCASSPGGAGAYEQYFGPGTRLTVT.

V and J are TRBV11-1 and TRBJ2-1, with 15 bases that match TRBD2. CDR3 size: 18 residues. The germline CDR1 and CDR2 sequences are SGHAT and FQDESV (reference sequence). After removal of 0 bases from V and 4 bases from J, the junction contained 4 bases not matched to a gene. Here the CDR3 DNA reads TGTGCCAGCAGCTTAGCGCGAGGACTAGCGGGAGGGTACAATGAGCAGTTCTTC. Protein product: CASSLARGLAGGYNEQFF.

This chain uses TRBV5-4 with TRBJ2-3; 8 bases line up with TRBD2. Germline V gives CDR1 SGHNT, CDR2 YYREEE (reference sequence). The CDR3 loop spans 14 amino acids. The trim removed 3 bases at V and 4 bases at J, leaving 4 bases unmatched. CDR3 nucleotide sequence: TGTGCCAGCAGCTCCGGGAGGGGGGCAGATACGCAGTATTTT. Encoded protein: CASSSGRGADTQYF.

The J gene is TRBJ1-1, the V gene TRBV6-5, with 8 bases matching TRBD1. CDR1 is MNHEY and CDR2 is SVGAGI in the germline V gene. This CDR3 has 14 residues. Germline trimming cut 6 bases from V and 6 bases from J; bases unmatched to any gene: 9. The chain's CDR3 is CASRLRQGRSEAFF. The CDR3 DNA reads TGTGCCAGCAGATTACGACAGGGGCGGTCTGAAGCTTTCTTT.

The chain uses TRBV19 and TRBJ2-1, with a possible D match to TRBD1 (5 bases). Deletions cut 8 bases from V and 8 bases from J, with 13 bases between. The CDR3 is made up of 12 amino acids. Germline V gives CDR1 LNHDA, CDR2 SQIVND (reference sequence). In DNA form, the CDR3 reads TGTGCCAGTGGTACAGGTTACGATGAGCAGTTCTTC. Amino acids: CASGTGYDEQFF.

The CDR3, as DNA: TGTGCCAGCTCACCAGGACAGACTAACTATGGCTACACCTTC. Translating it yields CASSPGQTNYGYTF. V is TRBV18 and J is TRBJ1-2, with D possibly being TRBD1 (6 bases). CDR1 is KGHSH and CDR2 is LQKENI in the germline V gene. Trimming stripped 2 bases from V and 0 bases from J, with 7 bases between. This CDR3 is built from 14 residues. Complete variable domain (other parts from reference TRBV18 and TRBJ1-2): NAGVMQNPRHLVRRRGQEARLRCSPMKGHSHVYWYRQLPEEGLKFMVYLQKENIIDESGMPKERFSAEFPKEGPSILRIQQVVRGDSAAYFCASSPGQTNYGYTFGSGTRLTVV.

The V call is TRBV11-2, the J call TRBJ1-1, with a tentative D call TRBD1 (6 bases). The germline V gene encodes CDR1 SGHAT and CDR2 FQNNGV. The CDR3 length is 13 residues. Trimming cost V 3 bases and J 7 bases, with 12 bases left between them. The CDR3 here is CASSFIPDSEAFF. In DNA, the CDR3 is TGTGCCAGCAGCTTCATTCCGGACAGTGAAGCTTTCTTT.

The chain carries TRBV25-1 and TRBJ1-6, with TRBD1 identical over 10 bases. CDR3 length: 17 residues. Looked up from germline, CDR1 is MGHDK and CDR2 is SYGVNS. Trimming removed 6 bases from V and 6 bases from J; junction bases left unmatched: 11. The CDR3 is CASRIGTGALVNSPLHF. The CDR3, as DNA: TGTGCCAGCAGGATCGGGACAGGGGCCTTGGTTAATTCACCCCTCCACTTT. Based on the CDR3 plus reference TRBV25-1 and TRBJ1-6, the full variable domain is EADIYQTPRYLVIGTGKKITLECSQTMGHDKMYWYQQDPGMELHLIHYSYGVNSTEKGDLSSESTVSRIRTEHFPLTLESARPSHTSQYLCASRIGTGALVNSPLHFGNGTRLTVT.

The rearrangement uses TRBV18 and TRBJ1-5, with TRBD1 as a possible D gene (5 bases). This CDR3 contains 17 residues. Germline V gene sequence: CDR1 KGHSH, CDR2 LQKENI. V lost 6 bases and J lost 0, with 18 bases in between. The CDR3 here is CASSTDSYTYSNQPQHF. In nucleotides, the CDR3 is TGTGCCAGCTCTACCGACAGTTACACTTATAGCAATCAGCCCCAGCATTTT. The variable domain in full, completed from reference TRBV18 and TRBJ1-5, reads NAGVMQNPRHLVRRRGQEARLRCSPMKGHSHVYWYRQLPEEGLKFMVYLQKENIIDESGMPKERFSAEFPKEGPSILRIQQVVRGDSAAYFCASSTDSYTYSNQPQHFGDGTRLSIL.

This chain joins TRBV7-9 and TRBJ1-4; 9 nucleotides line up with TRBD1. Trimming removed 5 bases from V and 9 bases from J; junction bases left unmatched: 10. The CDR3 is 15 residues long. Germline lookup yields CDR1 SEHNR and CDR2 FQNEAQ (reference sequence). CDR3 region: CASSTGQGGLQKLFF. In DNA, the CDR3 is TGTGCCAGCAGCACGGGACAGGGAGGTCTACAAAAACTGTTTTTT.

V is TRBV3-1 (or the pseudogene TRBV3-2) and J is TRBJ2-1, with 10 bases aligning to TRBD2. CDR1 is LGHDT, CDR2 YNNKEL, per germline (reference sequence). Trimming took 0 bases from V and 9 from J; bases not matched to a gene: 5. The CDR3 extends over 15 amino acids. Here the CDR3 reads CASSQEKRGGPEQFF. CDR3 DNA: TGTGCCAGCAGCCAAGAGAAGCGGGGGGGCCCTGAGCAGTTCTTC.

The chain uses TRBV27 and TRBJ1-6; 8 nucleotides align to TRBD1. Germline loops: CDR1 MNHEY, CDR2 SMNVEV (reference sequence). The CDR3 has 15 residues. Unmatched junction bases numbered 2, after V lost 6 bases and J lost 1 base. CDR3 residues: CASRGQGSYNSPLHF. CDR3 sequence (DNA): TGTGCCAGCAGAGGACAGGGATCCTATAATTCACCCCTCCACTTT.

This clone was counted between two and nine times. The chain links TRBV6-1 to TRBJ2-1; the D gene is possibly TRBD2 (6 bases). V was cut by 4 bases and J by 0 bases, with 10 bases left in between. The CDR3 is 15 residues long. Per the germline V gene, CDR1 is MNHNS and CDR2 is SASEGT. CDR3 DNA sequence: TGTGCCAGCAGTGGTAGCGGAAGCTCCTACAATGAGCAGTTCTTC. Amino acid sequence: CASSGSGSSYNEQFF.

The chain is built from TRBV10-1 and TRBJ2-3; 7 nucleotides line up with TRBD1. Germline CDR1 and CDR2: WNHNN and SYGVQD (reference sequence). CDR3 length equals 14 residues. Trimming took 3 bases from V and 3 from J; bases not matched to a gene: 3. The CDR3 sequence: CASSEDRVTDTQYF. CDR3 DNA sequence: TGCGCCAGCAGTGAAGACAGGGTAACAGATACGCAGTATTTT.

This chain uses TRBV19 with TRBJ2-2, with TRBD2 matching over 8 bases. Per germline, CDR1 LNHDA and CDR2 SQIVND (reference sequence). CDR3 size: 15 residues. Trimming at V came to 7 bases and at J to 4 bases, leaving 8 bases not matched to a gene. The CDR3 loop reads CASISQRESTGELFF. The DNA for the CDR3 is TGTGCCAGTATTTCCCAGCGGGAGTCCACCGGGGAGCTGTTTTTT.

J is TRBJ2-6 and V is TRBV19; the match to TRBD1 covers 8 bases. Germline CDR1 LNHDA, CDR2 SQIVND (reference sequence). J lost 1 base, V lost 6 bases, and 8 bases had no gene match. The CDR3 loop spans 17 amino acids. CDR3 DNA: TGTGCCAGTAGGACGCTGACAGGGGTGTCTGGGGCCAACGTCCTGACTTTC. This gives the protein CASRTLTGVSGANVLTF.